The T cell receptor (beta chain) described here comes from a study of T-cell memory formation after mild COVID-19. On the study more broadly: There were largely donor-specific TCR clusters.

The CDR3 consists of 14 residues. The germline V gene has CDR1 DFQATT and CDR2 SNEGSKA (reference sequence). Between the trimmed V and J ends, which lost 6 bases and 0 bases, there was a span of 15 bases. This clonotype showed up just a few times. The antigen remains unidentified. Researchers used 5'RACE with constant-segment primers to make TCR alpha and TCR beta cDNA libraries that carry sample barcodes and UMIs. Via MiXCR, TCRdb re-called the 5' RACE reads, giving one row per CDR3 protein. Altogether roughly 130,000 distinct CDR3 sequences are present, about a sixth being singletons, with the ten largest covering roughly 13%. General study points: The study found balanced CD4/CD8 in clones contracting day 15 to 85 and a CD4+ lean in later expanders.

The sequencing input was PBMCs or a T cell subset sorted from them (not recorded which). This sequence originates from an adult woman who had mild COVID-19 (a few samples of this study predate the infection). Cell type and time point are not known. V is TRBV20-1 and J is TRBJ2-7; a weak D match, TRBD1 (6 bases). In DNA form, the CDR3 reads TGCAGTGCCCATTCGGACAGCAGCTCCTACGAGCAGTACTTC. Its protein product is CSAHSDSSSYEQYF.